A selection of T cell receptor beta chains follows, all from one sample in a study of cytomegalovirus exposure and HLA in healthy donors. Only in-frame clones appear in the TCRdb table, and some are missing; sequencing was by immunoSEQ multiplex PCR. Counted here are 150,000 or so clones, roughly 87% occurring once; the ten biggest clones make up 4.1%. Sequenced sample: PBMCs. The source of these receptors is a man between 50 and 59 years old in good health and CMV-seropositive. The CDR3 runs from the conserved cysteine through the conserved F or W. Fields, in order: clone size, V gene, D gene, J gene, CDR3 DNA, CDR3 protein. D genes are given only for firm matches. Clone size is not always given. Where it is, it says once, few, many or a class for expanded clones.

.	TRBV6-1	.	TRBJ1-2	TGTGCCAGCAGTGAATCACAGGGTTTCAATGGCTACACCTTC	CASSESQGFNGYTF
few	TRBV4-3	.	TRBJ1-1	TGCGCCAGCAGCCGGTTGAGGGACACTGAAGCTTTCTTT	CASSRLRDTEAFF
.	TRBV6-6	TRBD1	TRBJ2-3	TGTGCCAGCAGTCCCCAATCCCGACAGGGGACGCAGTATTTT	CASSPQSRQGTQYF
.	TRBV4-3	.	TRBJ1-4	TGCGCCAGCAGCCAAGTCGGCCCCGGGAATGAAAAACTGTTTTTT	CASSQVGPGNEKLFF
.	TRBV6-5	.	TRBJ2-5	TGTGCCACCATGGGAATCAGTGGAGGCGAGACCCAGTACTTC	CATMGISGGETQYF
few	TRBV7-9	.	TRBJ1-5	TGTGCCAGCAGCTTAGGGACATGGGGTCAGCCCCAGCATTTT	CASSLGTWGQPQHF
.	TRBV7-3	.	TRBJ2-1	TGTGCCAGCAGCCCTAAAAACAATGAGCAGTTCTTC	CASSPKNNEQFF
.	TRBV2	TRBD1	TRBJ2-5	TGTGCCAGCAGGAAGACAGGGCCCGAGACCCAGTACTTC	CASRKTGPETQYF
.	TRBV5-1	TRBD1	TRBJ1-4	TGCGCCAGCAGCGGGGGGACAGGGGATTTTAATGAAAAACTGTTTTTT	CASSGGTGDFNEKLFF
.	TRBV7-8	TRBD1	TRBJ2-1	TGTGCCAGCAGCTTAGGGGACAGGCTATACAATGAGCAGTTCTTC	CASSLGDRLYNEQFF
.	TRBV7-8	.	TRBJ2-7	TGTGCCAGCAGCTTAGGGTCCCACGAGCAGTACTTC	CASSLGSHEQYF
.	TRBV30	TRBD1	TRBJ2-1	TGTGCCTGCCATACGGGACAGGGGCGCGGTAATGAGCAGTTCTTC	CACHTGQGRGNEQFF
.	TRBV19	TRBD1	TRBJ1-1	TGTGCCAGTAGAACGAGACAGGGCACTGAAGCTTTCTTT	CASRTRQGTEAFF
.	TRBV4-1	.	TRBJ1-2	TGCGCCAGCAGCCAAGTACCCGCGGGGGGCCTCGACTATGGCTACACCTTC	CASSQVPAGGLDYGYTF
.	TRBV6-1	TRBD2	TRBJ2-2	TGTGCCAGCAGTGAATCTCGGGGGGCGAACACCGGGGAGCTGTTTTTT	CASSESRGANTGELFF
.	TRBV1	.	TRBJ2-7	TGCACCAGCAGTAACGACAGCTGGCCCTACGAGCAGTACTTC	CTSSNDSWPYEQYF
few	TRBV9	.	TRBJ1-2	TGTGCCAGCAGCGTAGATGAAGGGGATCTAAGTGGCTACACCTTC	CASSVDEGDLSGYTF
.	TRBV19	TRBD2	TRBJ2-2	TGTGCCAGTAGTATTGCAGCGGGAGGCCCCACCGGGGAGCTGTTTTTT	CASSIAAGGPTGELFF
.	TRBV28	.	TRBJ1-2	TGTGCCAGCAGCTCTGGGGGGAAGGGCTATGGCTACACCTTC	CASSSGGKGYGYTF
.	TRBV19	TRBD1	TRBJ2-5	TGTGCCAGTAGTGATCGACAGGGACAAGAGACCCAGTACTTC	CASSDRQGQETQYF
few	TRBV19	TRBD1	TRBJ2-3	TGTGCCAGTAAGGGGGACAGGGAGACAGATACGCAGTATTTT	CASKGDRETDTQYF
.	TRBV28	.	TRBJ2-6	TGTGCCAGCAGTTTATCGTGGGGAGCTGGGGCCAACGTCCTGACTTTC	CASSLSWGAGANVLTF
.	TRBV14	TRBD1	TRBJ2-2	TGTGCCAGCAGCGTCACAGGGGGCAGGACCGGGGAGCTGTTTTTT	CASSVTGGRTGELFF
.	TRBV19	TRBD1	TRBJ1-1	TGTGCCAGTAGGGAGGGACAGGGTATGAACACTGAAGCTTTCTTT	CASREGQGMNTEAFF
.	TRBV7-9	TRBD1	TRBJ1-5	TGTGCCAGCAGCGCACAGGGGGGGAGCAATCAGCCCCAGCATTTT	CASSAQGGSNQPQHF
.	TRBV10-3	.	TRBJ1-2	TGTGCCATCAGTGATTCCGCGGATGGCTACACCTTC	CAISDSADGYTF
.	TRBV7-9	.	TRBJ1-1	TGTTCCAGCAGCTTAGTTGGAGCCAAGAACACTGAAGCTTTCTTT	CSSSLVGAKNTEAFF
.	TRBV4-1	TRBD2	TRBJ2-1	TGCGCCAGCAACCAATTGAGCGGGGGTGCCTACAATGAGCAGTTCTTC	CASNQLSGGAYNEQFF
.	TRBV11-2	.	TRBJ2-1	TGTGCCAGCAGCTTAGATGAAGTAGCGGCGAAGCAGTTCTTC	CASSLDEVAAKQFF
.	TRBV6-6	.	TRBJ2-5	TGTGCCAGCAGTCAGCAAGAGACCCAGTACTTC	CASSQQETQYF
.	TRBV12-5	TRBD1	TRBJ1-5	TGTGCTAGTGGTTTGGTCAAATCCGGGACAGGGGTTCAGCCCCAGCATTTT	CASGLVKSGTGVQPQHF
.	TRBV4-2	.	TRBJ2-7	TGTGCCAGCAGCCAAGCAAGAGCCTACGAGCAGTACTTC	CASSQARAYEQYF
.	TRBV30	.	TRBJ2-2	TGTGCCTGGATCACCCCGGGTTTAAGTGACACCGGGGAGCTGTTTTTT	CAWITPGLSDTGELFF
.	TRBV21-1	.	TRBJ2-6	TGTGCCAGCAGCAAAGCCAGGCTCGGTTACAACGTCCTGACTTTC	CASSKARLGYNVLTF
.	TRBV11-2	TRBD2	TRBJ2-5	TGTGCCAGCAGCTTATCGGCGGGAGCCACGAGGGAGACCCAGTACTTC	CASSLSAGATRETQYF
.	TRBV5-1	.	TRBJ1-4	TGCGCCAGCAGCTTGGTAGCTTCAACTAATGAAAAACTGTTTTTT	CASSLVASTNEKLFF
.	TRBV10-3	TRBD1	TRBJ1-1	TGTGCCATCAGTGAACAGGGGGCCGCTGAAGCTTTCTTT	CAISEQGAAEAFF
.	TRBV7-7	.	TRBJ2-1	TGTGCTAGCAGCTCCGGGCGGACTTACACCTACAATGAGCAGTTCTTC	CASSSGRTYTYNEQFF
.	TRBV19	.	TRBJ1-5	TGTGCCAGTAGTAACCAGGGGTCTCAGCCCCAGCATTTT	CASSNQGSQPQHF
.	TRBV5-1	.	TRBJ1-1	TGCGCCAGCAGCTCGCTAGGGGGGAACACTGAAGCTTTCTTT	CASSSLGGNTEAFF
.	TRBV7-9	.	TRBJ1-3	TGTGCCAGCAGCACCGGCCAGAGCAGGGTTAAGGGAAACACCATATATTTT	CASSTGQSRVKGNTIYF
.	TRBV30	TRBD1	TRBJ1-5	TGTGCCTGGTCTGACAGGGGGGATCAGCCCCAGCATTTT	CAWSDRGDQPQHF
once	TRBV16	TRBD1	TRBJ1-5	TGTGCCAGCAGCCCGGGGACAGGTTATAGCAATCAGCCCCAGCATTTT	CASSPGTGYSNQPQHF
.	TRBV9	TRBD1	TRBJ2-2	TGTGCCAGCAGCGCACAGGGGGTCGCCGGGGAGCTGTTTTTT	CASSAQGVAGELFF
.	TRBV27	.	TRBJ2-6	TGTGCCAGCGCGACAGCCGCCCCCTCTGGGGCCAACGTCCTGACTTTC	CASATAAPSGANVLTF
.	TRBV27	.	TRBJ2-3	TGTGCCAGCAGCGAAACTAGAAGCACAGATACGCAGTATTTT	CASSETRSTDTQYF
few	TRBV19	TRBD1	TRBJ1-3	TGTGCCAGTAGCATCGACAGGGGAACCGGAAACACCATATATTTT	CASSIDRGTGNTIYF